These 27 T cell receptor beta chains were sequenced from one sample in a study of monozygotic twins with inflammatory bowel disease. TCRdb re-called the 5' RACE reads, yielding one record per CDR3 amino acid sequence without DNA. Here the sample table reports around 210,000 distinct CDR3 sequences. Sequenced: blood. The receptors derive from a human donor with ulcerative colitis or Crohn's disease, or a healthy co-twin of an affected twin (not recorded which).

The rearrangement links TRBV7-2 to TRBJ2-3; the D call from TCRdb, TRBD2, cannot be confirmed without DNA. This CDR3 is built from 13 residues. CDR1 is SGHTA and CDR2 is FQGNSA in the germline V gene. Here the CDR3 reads CASSPTTSGGGYF.

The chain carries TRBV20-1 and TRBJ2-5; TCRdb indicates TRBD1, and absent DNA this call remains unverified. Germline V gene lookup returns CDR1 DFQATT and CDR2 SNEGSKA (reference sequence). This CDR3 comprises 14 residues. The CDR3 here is CSARSDLGGQTQYF.

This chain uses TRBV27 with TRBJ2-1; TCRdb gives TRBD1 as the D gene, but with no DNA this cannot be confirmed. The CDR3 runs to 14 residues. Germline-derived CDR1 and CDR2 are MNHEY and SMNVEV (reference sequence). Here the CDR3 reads CASIPGGPNNEQFF.

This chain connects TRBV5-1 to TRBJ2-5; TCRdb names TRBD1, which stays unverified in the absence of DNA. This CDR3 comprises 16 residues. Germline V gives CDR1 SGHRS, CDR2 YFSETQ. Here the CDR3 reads CASSLGDRPYQETQYF.

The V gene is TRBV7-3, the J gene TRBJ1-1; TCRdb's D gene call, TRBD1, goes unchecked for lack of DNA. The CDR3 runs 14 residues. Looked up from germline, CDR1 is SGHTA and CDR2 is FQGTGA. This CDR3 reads CASSSRDRASEAFF.

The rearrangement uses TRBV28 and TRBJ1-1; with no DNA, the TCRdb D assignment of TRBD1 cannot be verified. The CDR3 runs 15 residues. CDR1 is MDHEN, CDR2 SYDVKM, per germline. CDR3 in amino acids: CASSLRGLMNTEAFF.

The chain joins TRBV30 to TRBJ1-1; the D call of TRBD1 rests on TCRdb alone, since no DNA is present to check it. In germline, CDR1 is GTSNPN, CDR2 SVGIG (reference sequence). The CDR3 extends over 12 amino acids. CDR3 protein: CAWSGTDTEAFF.

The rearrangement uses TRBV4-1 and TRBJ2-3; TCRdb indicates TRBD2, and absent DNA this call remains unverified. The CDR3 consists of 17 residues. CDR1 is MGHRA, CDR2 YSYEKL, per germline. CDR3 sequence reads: CASSARTSGGSTDTQYF.

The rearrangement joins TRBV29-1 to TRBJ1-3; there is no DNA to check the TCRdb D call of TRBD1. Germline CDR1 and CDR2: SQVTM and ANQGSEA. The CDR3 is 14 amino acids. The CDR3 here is CSVGTGGMRNTIYF.

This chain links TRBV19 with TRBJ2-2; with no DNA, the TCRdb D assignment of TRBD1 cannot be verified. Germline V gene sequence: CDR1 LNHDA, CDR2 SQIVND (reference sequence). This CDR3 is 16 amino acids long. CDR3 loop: CASSHYRDTNTGELFF.

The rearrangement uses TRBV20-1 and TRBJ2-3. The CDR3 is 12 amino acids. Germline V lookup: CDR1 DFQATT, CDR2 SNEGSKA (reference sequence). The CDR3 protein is CSARLATDTQYF.

The CDR3 reads CASSANRGGGTEAFF. The rearrangement uses TRBV12-3 or TRBV12-4 and TRBJ1-1; TCRdb proposes TRBD1, but this gene call is untestable without DNA. The CDR3 covers 15 residues.

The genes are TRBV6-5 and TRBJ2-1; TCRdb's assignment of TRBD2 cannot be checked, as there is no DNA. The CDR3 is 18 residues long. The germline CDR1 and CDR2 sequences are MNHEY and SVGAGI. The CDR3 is CASSYFNSGLPSYNEQFF.

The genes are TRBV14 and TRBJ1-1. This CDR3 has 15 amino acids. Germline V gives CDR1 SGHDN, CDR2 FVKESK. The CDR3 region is CASSQMLMGNTEAFF.

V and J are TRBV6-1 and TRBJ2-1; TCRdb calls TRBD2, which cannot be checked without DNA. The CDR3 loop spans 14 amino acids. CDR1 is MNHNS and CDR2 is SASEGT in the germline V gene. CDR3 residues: CATPPPGSYNEQFF.

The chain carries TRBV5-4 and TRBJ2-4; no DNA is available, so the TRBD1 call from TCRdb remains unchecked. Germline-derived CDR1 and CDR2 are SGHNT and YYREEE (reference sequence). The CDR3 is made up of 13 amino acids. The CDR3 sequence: CASSLTGTGDWYF.

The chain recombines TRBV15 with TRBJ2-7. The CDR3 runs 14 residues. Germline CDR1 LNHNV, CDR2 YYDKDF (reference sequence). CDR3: CATSSERGPYEQYF.

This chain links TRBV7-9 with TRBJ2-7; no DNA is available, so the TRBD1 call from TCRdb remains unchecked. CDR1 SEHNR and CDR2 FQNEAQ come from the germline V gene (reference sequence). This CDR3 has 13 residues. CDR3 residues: CASSSSGTYEQYF.

CDR3 in amino acids: CATSDLGLAGGHEQFF. V gene TRBV24-1 combines with J gene TRBJ2-1; the TCRdb D gene call, TRBD2, has no DNA to confirm it. The germline V gene encodes CDR1 KGHDR and CDR2 SFDVKD. The CDR3 runs 16 residues.

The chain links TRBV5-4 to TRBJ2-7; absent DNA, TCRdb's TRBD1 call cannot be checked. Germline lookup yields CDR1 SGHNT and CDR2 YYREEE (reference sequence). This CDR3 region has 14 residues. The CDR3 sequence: CASSLWTGYDEQYF.

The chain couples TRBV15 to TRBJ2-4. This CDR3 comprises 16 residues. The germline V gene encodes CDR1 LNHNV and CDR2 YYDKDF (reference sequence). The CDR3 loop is CATSRDAFAGGNIQYF.

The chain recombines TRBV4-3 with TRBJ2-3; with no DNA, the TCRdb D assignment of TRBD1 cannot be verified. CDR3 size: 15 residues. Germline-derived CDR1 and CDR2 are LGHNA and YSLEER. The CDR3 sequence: CASSQDHRVTDTQYF.

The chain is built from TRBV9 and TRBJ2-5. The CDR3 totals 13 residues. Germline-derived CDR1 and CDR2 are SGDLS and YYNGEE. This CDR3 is CASSVNTKGTQYF. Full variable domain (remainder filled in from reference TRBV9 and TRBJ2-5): DSGVTQTPKHLITATGQRVTLRCSPRSGDLSVYWYQQSLDQGLQFLIQYYNGEERAKGNILERFSAQQFPDLHSELNLSSLELGDSALYFCASSVNTKGTQYFGPGTRLLVL.

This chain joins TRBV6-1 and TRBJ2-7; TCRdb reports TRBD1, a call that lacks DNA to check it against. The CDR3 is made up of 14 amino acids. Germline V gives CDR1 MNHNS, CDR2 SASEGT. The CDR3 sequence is CASTLGAVSYEQYF.

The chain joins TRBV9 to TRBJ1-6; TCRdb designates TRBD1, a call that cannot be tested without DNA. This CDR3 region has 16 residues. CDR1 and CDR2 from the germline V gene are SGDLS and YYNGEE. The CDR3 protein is CASSVGWQGSRSPLHF.

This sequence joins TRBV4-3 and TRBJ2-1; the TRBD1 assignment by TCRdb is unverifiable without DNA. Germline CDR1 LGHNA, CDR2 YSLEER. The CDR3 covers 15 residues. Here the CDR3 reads CASSQRSPRGNEQFF.

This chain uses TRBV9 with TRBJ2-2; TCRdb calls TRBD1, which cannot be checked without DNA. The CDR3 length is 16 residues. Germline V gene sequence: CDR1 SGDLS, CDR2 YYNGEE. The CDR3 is CASSVRTGLNTGELFF. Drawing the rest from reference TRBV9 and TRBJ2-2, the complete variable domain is DSGVTQTPKHLITATGQRVTLRCSPRSGDLSVYWYQQSLDQGLQFLIQYYNGEERAKGNILERFSAQQFPDLHSELNLSSLELGDSALYFCASSVRTGLNTGELFFGEGSRLTVL.